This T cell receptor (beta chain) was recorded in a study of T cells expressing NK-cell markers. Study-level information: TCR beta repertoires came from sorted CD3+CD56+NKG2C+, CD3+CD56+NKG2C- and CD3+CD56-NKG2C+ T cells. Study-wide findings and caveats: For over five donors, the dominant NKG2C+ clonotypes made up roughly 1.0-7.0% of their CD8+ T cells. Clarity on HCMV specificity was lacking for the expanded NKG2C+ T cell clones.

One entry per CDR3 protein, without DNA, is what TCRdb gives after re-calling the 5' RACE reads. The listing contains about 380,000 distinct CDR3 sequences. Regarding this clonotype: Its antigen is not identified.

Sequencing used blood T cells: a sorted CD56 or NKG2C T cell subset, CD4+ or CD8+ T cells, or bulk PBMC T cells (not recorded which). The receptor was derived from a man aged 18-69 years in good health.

CDR3 region: CASQAWGRYQPQHF. J is TRBJ1-5 and V is TRBV2. The CDR3 totals 14 residues. Germline loops: CDR1 SNHLY, CDR2 FYNNEI. Full variable domain (missing parts from reference TRBV2 and TRBJ1-5): EPEVTQTPSHQVTQMGQEVILRCVPISNHLYFYWYRQILGQKVEFLVSFYNNEISEKSEIFDDQFSVERPDGSNFTLKIRSTKLEDSAMYFCASQAWGRYQPQHFGDGTRLSIL.